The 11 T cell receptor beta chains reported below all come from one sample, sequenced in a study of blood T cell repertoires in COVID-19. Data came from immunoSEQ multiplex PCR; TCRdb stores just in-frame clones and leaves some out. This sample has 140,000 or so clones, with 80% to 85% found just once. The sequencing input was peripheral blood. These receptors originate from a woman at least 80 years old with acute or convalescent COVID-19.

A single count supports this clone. This chain's CDR3 is CASSLAVAGNYNEQFF. The CDR3 coding sequence is TGTGCCAGCAGCTTAGCCGTAGCGGGTAACTACAATGAGCAGTTCTTC. The chain joins TRBV7-2 to TRBJ2-1, with 7 bases fitting TRBD2. Losses at the gene ends were 0 bases for V and 3 bases for J; bases not matched to a gene: 5. Germline CDR1 reads SGHTA; CDR2 reads FQGNSA. The CDR3 totals 16 residues.

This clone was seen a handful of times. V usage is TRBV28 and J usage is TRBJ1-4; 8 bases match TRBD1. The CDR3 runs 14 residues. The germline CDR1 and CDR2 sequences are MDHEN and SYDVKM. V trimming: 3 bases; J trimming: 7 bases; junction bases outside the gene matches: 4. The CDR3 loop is CASSFTGGIEKLFF. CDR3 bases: TGTGCCAGCAGTTTCACAGGGGGGATTGAAAAACTGTTTTTT.

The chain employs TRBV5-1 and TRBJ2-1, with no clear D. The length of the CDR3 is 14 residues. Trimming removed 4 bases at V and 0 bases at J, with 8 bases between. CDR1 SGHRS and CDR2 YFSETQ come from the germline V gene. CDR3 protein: CASSLENSYNEQFF. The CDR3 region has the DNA TGCGCCAGCAGCCTAGAGAACTCCTACAATGAGCAGTTCTTC. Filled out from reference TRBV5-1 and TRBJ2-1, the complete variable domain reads KAGVTQTPRYLIKTRGQQVTLSCSPISGHRSVSWYQQTPGQGLQFLFEYFSETQRNKGNFPGRFSGRQFSNSRSEMNVSTLELGDSALYLCASSLENSYNEQFFGPGTRLTVL.

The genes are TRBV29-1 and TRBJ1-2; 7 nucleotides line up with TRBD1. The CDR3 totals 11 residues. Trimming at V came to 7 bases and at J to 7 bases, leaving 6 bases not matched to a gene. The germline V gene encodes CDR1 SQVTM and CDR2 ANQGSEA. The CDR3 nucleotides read TGCAGCGCCGGACAGGTGGGTGGCTACACCTTC. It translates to CSAGQVGGYTF.

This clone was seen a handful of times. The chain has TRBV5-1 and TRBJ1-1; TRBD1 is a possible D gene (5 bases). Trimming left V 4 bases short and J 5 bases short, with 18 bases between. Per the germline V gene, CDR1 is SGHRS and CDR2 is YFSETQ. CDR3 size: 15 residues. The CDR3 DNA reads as TGCGCCAGCAGCCCCCAGCCCGGGGGGGGGACTGAAGCTTTCTTT. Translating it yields CASSPQPGGGTEAFF.

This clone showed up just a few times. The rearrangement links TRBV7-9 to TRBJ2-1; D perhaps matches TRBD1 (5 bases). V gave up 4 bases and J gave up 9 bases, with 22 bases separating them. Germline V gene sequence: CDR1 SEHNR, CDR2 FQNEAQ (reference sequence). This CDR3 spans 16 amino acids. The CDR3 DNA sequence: TGTGCCAGCAGCTCTAGAAGGGGCCTAGTCTCTGGTGAGCAGTTCTTC. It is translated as CASSSRRGLVSGEQFF.

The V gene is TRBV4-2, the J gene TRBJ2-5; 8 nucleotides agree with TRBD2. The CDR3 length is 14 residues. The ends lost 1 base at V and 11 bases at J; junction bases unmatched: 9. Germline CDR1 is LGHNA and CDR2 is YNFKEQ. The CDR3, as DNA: TGTGCCAGCAGCCAAGTTGATAGCGGGGTCACTCAGTACTTC. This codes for CASSQVDSGVTQYF.

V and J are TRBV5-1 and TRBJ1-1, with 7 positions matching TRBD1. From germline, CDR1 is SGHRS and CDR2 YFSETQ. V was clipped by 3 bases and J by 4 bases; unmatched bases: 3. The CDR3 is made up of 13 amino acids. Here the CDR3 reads CASSSQGSTEAFF. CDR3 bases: TGCGCCAGCAGCTCACAGGGGTCCACTGAAGCTTTCTTT.

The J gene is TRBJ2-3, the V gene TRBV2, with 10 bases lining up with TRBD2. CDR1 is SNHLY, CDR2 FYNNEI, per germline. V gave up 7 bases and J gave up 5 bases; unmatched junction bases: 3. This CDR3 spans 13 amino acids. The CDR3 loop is CASIAGGGDTQYF. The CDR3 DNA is TGTGCCAGCATAGCGGGAGGTGGAGATACGCAGTATTTT.

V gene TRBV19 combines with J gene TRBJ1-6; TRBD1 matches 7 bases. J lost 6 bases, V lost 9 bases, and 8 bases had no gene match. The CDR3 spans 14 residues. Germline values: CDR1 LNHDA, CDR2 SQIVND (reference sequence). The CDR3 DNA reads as TGTGCCAGCTCCGGGGGACAGCCTAATTCACCCCTCCACTTT. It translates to CASSGGQPNSPLHF.

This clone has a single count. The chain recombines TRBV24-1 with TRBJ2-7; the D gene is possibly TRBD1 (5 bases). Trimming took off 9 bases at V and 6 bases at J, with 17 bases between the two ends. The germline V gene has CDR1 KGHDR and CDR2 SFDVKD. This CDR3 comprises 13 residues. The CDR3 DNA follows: TGTGCCACCGAGCAAGGGGCATGGGGCGAGCAGTACTTC. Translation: CATEQGAWGEQYF.